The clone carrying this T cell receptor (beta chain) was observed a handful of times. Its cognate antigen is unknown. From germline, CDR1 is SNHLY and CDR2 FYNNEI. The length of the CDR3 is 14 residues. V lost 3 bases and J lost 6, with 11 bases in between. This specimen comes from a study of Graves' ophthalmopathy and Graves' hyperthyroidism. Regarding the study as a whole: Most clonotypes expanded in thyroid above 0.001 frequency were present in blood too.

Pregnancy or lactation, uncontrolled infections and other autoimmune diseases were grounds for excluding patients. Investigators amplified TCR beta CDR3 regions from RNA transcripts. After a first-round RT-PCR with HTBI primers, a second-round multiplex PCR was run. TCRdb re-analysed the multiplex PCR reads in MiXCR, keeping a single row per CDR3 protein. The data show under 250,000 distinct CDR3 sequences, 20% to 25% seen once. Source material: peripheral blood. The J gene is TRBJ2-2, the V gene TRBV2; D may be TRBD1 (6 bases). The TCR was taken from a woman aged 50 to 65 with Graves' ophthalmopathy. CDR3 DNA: TGTGCCAGCAGTGAGGGGGCACTTTCCGGGGAGCTGTTTTTT. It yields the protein CASSEGALSGELFF.